The clone carrying this TCR beta chain was observed at least ten times. What it binds is not known. The data belong to a study of T cells in Graves' hyperthyroidism and ophthalmopathy. Regions amplified from RNA transcripts were the TCR beta CDR3 regions. The HTBI primer set was used in a first-round RT-PCR of the TCR CDR3. TCRdb processed the multiplex PCR reads anew with MiXCR; each CDR3 protein has one entry. The table records under 350,000 distinct CDR3 sequences, more than 15% of them present only once. From germline, CDR1 is MNHNS and CDR2 SASEGT. The CDR3 contains 15 residues. V was shortened by 8 bases and J by 5 bases, with 21 bases between the two germline ends. Study outcomes and limitations: It was a median roughly 6.5 months before onset that the model predicted ophthalmopathy.

The chain joins TRBV6-1 to TRBJ2-5; the D gene could be TRBD1 or TRBD2 (5 bases each). This TCR came from a woman between 55 and 75 years old with Graves' ophthalmopathy. The sequenced material came from blood. CDR3 nucleotides: TGTGCCAGCTCCTACCAGAGTTGGGGACGGGAGACCCAGTACTTC. Translated, it gives CASSYQSWGRETQYF.